This TCR beta chain emerged from a study of blood T cell repertoires in COVID-19. The CDR3 covers 13 residues. Germline V gene sequence: CDR1 SEHNR, CDR2 FQNEAQ (reference sequence). Between the trimmed V and J ends, which lost 11 bases and 10 bases, there was a span of 23 bases. Clinical history reported by participants formed the basis on which cohorts were assigned. How the authors handled the data: Reference gene primers were amplified, and this amplification served to estimate nucleated cell counts. The data were produced by immunoSEQ multiplex PCR, yet TCRdb's version contains in-frame clones alone and is incomplete. V, J and clone size are those of that table, while D and trimming were read from the DNA. The sample carries some 320,000 clones, around 85% recorded once.

The chain couples TRBV7-9 to TRBJ2-5; D gene unclear. The material sequenced was PBMCs or T cells enriched from blood (not recorded which). The sequence derives from a woman between 25 and 40 years old who had been exposed to COVID-19. The CDR3 here is CALTRRPKDDQYF. The CDR3 nucleotides are TGTGCCCTTACGCGCAGGCCCAAAGATGACCAGTACTTC.